Listed below are T cell receptor beta chains from one sample, sequenced in a study of shared clonotypes between healthy human individuals. The method was immunoSEQ multiplex PCR; TCRdb's version includes in-frame clones alone and lacks a portion of them. The table lists roughly 2,000,000 clones, just under 95% of them singletons. Input material: naive CD8+ T cells from PBMCs. The origin of the receptors is a man in his late teens or twenties in good health. Some clones in this sample may be carry-over from other donors' samples. The CDR3 runs from the conserved cysteine through the conserved F or W. Fields, in order: J gene, V gene, clone size, CDR3 protein. A clone size is listed for some rows: how often the clone was seen (once, few, many), or a class if it is expanded.

J gene: TRBJ2-7
V gene: TRBV19
clone size: NA
CDR3 protein: CASSIVPGVLYEQYF

J gene: TRBJ2-7
V gene: TRBV9
clone size: NA
CDR3 protein: CASSAYRDSYEQYF

J gene: TRBJ1-2
V gene: TRBV5-1
clone size: NA
CDR3 protein: CASSLDTGTGGYTF

J gene: TRBJ2-3
V gene: TRBV4-2
clone size: NA
CDR3 protein: CASSQDRPPTDTQYF

J gene: TRBJ2-4
V gene: TRBV27
clone size: NA
CDR3 protein: CASSLLKAGNIQYF

J gene: TRBJ2-5
V gene: TRBV14
clone size: NA
CDR3 protein: CASSQEGWAETQYF

J gene: TRBJ1-1
V gene: TRBV7-6
clone size: NA
CDR3 protein: CASSLTETNTEAFF

J gene: TRBJ1-2
V gene: TRBV14
clone size: NA
CDR3 protein: CASSQGARDRDDYGYTF

J gene: TRBJ2-2
V gene: TRBV19
clone size: NA
CDR3 protein: CASTTTGWGTGELFF

J gene: TRBJ1-2
V gene: TRBV4-1
clone size: few
CDR3 protein: CASSQDAPIWAPPF

J gene: TRBJ2-1
V gene: TRBV7-9
clone size: NA
CDR3 protein: CASSWLAGQNNEQFF

J gene: TRBJ2-7
V gene: TRBV9
clone size: NA
CDR3 protein: CASTPHPTARNPYEQYF

J gene: TRBJ2-3
V gene: TRBV7-9
clone size: once
CDR3 protein: CASSSGLSTDTQYF

J gene: TRBJ1-1
V gene: TRBV19
clone size: NA
CDR3 protein: CASSVGHHEAFF

J gene: TRBJ2-7
V gene: TRBV2
clone size: NA
CDR3 protein: CASSEGYLRTGERTFYEQYF

J gene: TRBJ2-1
V gene: TRBV28
clone size: NA
CDR3 protein: CASSLGREQFF

J gene: TRBJ2-7
V gene: TRBV18
clone size: NA
CDR3 protein: CASSPAGQTYEQYF

J gene: TRBJ2-1
V gene: TRBV28
clone size: NA
CDR3 protein: CASIDSGSLSVYEQFF

J gene: TRBJ2-7
V gene: TRBV28
clone size: NA
CDR3 protein: CASRSAGGPAYEQYF

J gene: TRBJ2-2
V gene: TRBV28
clone size: NA
CDR3 protein: CATSRAGDTGELFF

J gene: TRBJ2-3
V gene: TRBV28
clone size: NA
CDR3 protein: CASSFLTLRPDTQYF

J gene: TRBJ2-5
V gene: TRBV5-6
clone size: NA
CDR3 protein: CASRSWSGANQETQYF

J gene: TRBJ2-1
V gene: TRBV27
clone size: NA
CDR3 protein: CASSTRGFYNEQFF